This T cell receptor (beta chain) was found in a study of T cells in Graves' hyperthyroidism and ophthalmopathy. Every diagnosis used clinical symptoms, serum thyroxine and TRAb, thyroid ultrasound and orbital computed tomography. Each 10 ml fresh peripheral blood draw supplied the PBMCs. This clonotype was counted ten times or more. Its antigen is currently unknown. Study results and caveats: Most clonotypes that expanded in the thyroid above 0.001 also showed up in blood.

Germline assignment: CDR1 MDHEN and CDR2 SYDVKM. J was trimmed by 1 base and V by 3 bases; bases with no gene match: 7. The CDR3 consists of 17 residues. What was amplified from RNA transcripts were TCR beta CDR3 regions. A set of HTBI primers served as the primers for a first-round RT-PCR of the TCR CDR3. TCRdb recomputed calls from the multiplex PCR reads with MiXCR, one row per CDR3 protein. The table includes nearly 600,000 distinct CDR3 sequences, approximately 14% detected once. The TCR was taken from a young woman with Graves' ophthalmopathy. The sample taken for sequencing was blood. The chain recombines TRBV28 with TRBJ2-1, with 9 bases that match TRBD2. CDR3 amino acids: CASSFPLAGPSYNEQFF. In nucleotides, the CDR3 is TGTGCCAGCAGTTTCCCCCTAGCGGGACCTTCCTACAATGAGCAGTTCTTC. The entire variable domain, with the rest obtained from reference TRBV28 and TRBJ2-1, is as follows: DVKVTQSSRYLVKRTGEKVFLECVQDMDHENMFWYRQDPGLGLRLIYFSYDVKMKEKGDIPEGYSVSREKKERFSLILESASTNQTSMYLCASSFPLAGPSYNEQFFGPGTRLTVL.